The table lists the clone carrying this TCR beta chain with a count of one. Its antigen remains unidentified. The Oncomine TCR Beta short-read assay sequenced DNA from cultured CD4+ T cells. The source of extracted genomic DNA was cultured CD4+ T cells. TCRdb passed the PCR reads through MiXCR, listing each CDR3 protein once. The sample carries roughly 19,000 distinct CDR3 sequences, about 68% recorded once. Indicated treatment: roughly 10-day PBMC culture with coronavirus spike peptide pools or control peptides (ViraFEST assay). ViraFEST relied on peptide pools to expand antigen-specific T cells; the TCRs were sequenced afterward. These data belong to a study of vaccination and CD4 T cells after COVID-19. Germline assignment: CDR1 LNHDA and CDR2 SQIVND (reference sequence). The CDR3 length is 16 residues. V was pared by 6 bases and J by 7 bases, with 24 bases between.

The chain uses TRBV19 and TRBJ1-1; TRBD1 might be the D (5 bases). The source of this sequence is a human donor who had recovered from COVID-19. Sequencing input: CD4+ T cells from blood, cultured in vitro. CDR3 in amino acids: CASRPRDGRDGVEAFF. CDR3 coding DNA: TGTGCCAGTAGACCAAGGGACGGACGAGACGGAGTTGAAGCTTTCTTT.